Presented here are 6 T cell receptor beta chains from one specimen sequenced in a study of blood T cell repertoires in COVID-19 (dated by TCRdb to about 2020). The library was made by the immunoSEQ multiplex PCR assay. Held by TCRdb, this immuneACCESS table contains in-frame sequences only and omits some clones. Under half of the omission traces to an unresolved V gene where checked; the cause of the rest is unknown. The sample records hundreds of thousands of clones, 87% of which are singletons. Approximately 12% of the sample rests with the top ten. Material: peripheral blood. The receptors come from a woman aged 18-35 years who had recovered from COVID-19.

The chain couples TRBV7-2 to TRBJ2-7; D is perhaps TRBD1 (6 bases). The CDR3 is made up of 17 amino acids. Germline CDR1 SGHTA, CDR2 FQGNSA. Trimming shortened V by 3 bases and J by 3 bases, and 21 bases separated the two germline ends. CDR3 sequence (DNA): TGTGCCAGCAGCTTCCGGAAGGGGGTTTCAGGAGGCTACGAGCAGTACTTC. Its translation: CASSFRKGVSGGYEQYF.

CDR3 DNA sequence: TGTGCCAGCAGCCAACCAGGGACAAACAATGAGCAGTTCTTC. It translates to CASSQPGTNNEQFF. The chain joins TRBV4-2 to TRBJ2-1, with D perhaps TRBD1 (6 bases). The germline V and J ends were trimmed by 2 bases and 5 bases, with 10 bases remaining between them. CDR1 LGHNA and CDR2 YNFKEQ come from the germline V gene. The CDR3 totals 14 residues.

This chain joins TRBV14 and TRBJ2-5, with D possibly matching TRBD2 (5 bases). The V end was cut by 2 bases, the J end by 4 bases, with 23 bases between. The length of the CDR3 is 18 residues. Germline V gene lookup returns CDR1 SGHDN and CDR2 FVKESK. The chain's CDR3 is CASSQIGRRSTWGETQYF. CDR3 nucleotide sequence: TGTGCCAGCAGCCAAATCGGCAGGAGGTCAACCTGGGGAGAGACCCAGTACTTC. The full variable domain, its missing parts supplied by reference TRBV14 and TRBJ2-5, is EAGVTQFPSHSVIEKGQTVTLRCDPISGHDNLYWYRRVMGKEIKFLLHFVKESKQDESGMPNNRFLAERTGGTYSTLKVQPAELEDSGVYFCASSQIGRRSTWGETQYFGPGTRLLVL.

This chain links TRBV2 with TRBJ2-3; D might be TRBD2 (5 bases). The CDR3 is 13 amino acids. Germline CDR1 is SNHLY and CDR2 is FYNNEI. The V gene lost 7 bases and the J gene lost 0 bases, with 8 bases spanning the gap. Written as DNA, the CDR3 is TGTGCCAGCACCCTAGCCAGCACAGATACGCAGTATTTT. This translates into CASTLASTDTQYF.

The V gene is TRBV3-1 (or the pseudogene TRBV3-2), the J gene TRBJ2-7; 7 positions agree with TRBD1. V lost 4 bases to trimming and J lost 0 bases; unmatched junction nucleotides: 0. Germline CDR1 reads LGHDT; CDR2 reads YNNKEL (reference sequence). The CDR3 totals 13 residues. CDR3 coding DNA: TGTGCCAGCAGCCGGACAGGCTCCTACGAGCAGTACTTC. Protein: CASSRTGSYEQYF.

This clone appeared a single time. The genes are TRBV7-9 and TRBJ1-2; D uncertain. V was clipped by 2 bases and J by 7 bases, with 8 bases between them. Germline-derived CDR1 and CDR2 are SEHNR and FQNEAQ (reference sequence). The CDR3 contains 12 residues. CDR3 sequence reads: CASSLSPGGYTF. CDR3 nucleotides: TGTGCCAGCAGCTTATCGCCCGGTGGCTACACCTTC.